The rows below give T cell receptor beta chains drawn from one sample of a study of beta chain features in type 1 diabetes. The method was immunoSEQ multiplex PCR; TCRdb's version includes in-frame clones alone and lacks a portion of them. The sample contains hundreds of thousands of clones, around 15% of which appear only once. The sample was naive CD4+ T cells from blood. Every receptor here comes from a man aged 18 to 29 with type 1 diabetes. CDR3s include the opening cysteine and the closing phenylalanine or tryptophan.

TRBV14	TRBJ2-3	CASSQVGTGDTQYF
TRBV19	TRBJ2-1	CASSIAGTRYSSEQFF
TRBV28	TRBJ1-1	CASSLGTGANTEAFF
TRBV7-2	TRBJ2-1	CASEFGGAPSSNEQFF
TRBV6-5	TRBJ1-2	CASSSPWGQFDYGYTF
TRBV7-9	TRBJ1-4	CASSLGLIGGDEKLFF
TRBV25-1	TRBJ2-3	CASSPQTQGAASQYF
TRBV7-8	TRBJ2-6	CASSLARVGANVLTF
TRBV30	TRBJ2-6	CAWRGKQGGKSGANVLTF
TRBV5-6	TRBJ1-2	CASSLGILGYTF
TRBV9	TRBJ2-2	CASSVVRGTGELFF
TRBV30	TRBJ2-6	CAWSPQGVGANVLTF
TRBV11-2	TRBJ2-1	CASSLQANEQFF
TRBV6-5	TRBJ1-1	CASIPGRNTEAFF
TRBV12-5	TRBJ1-1	CASGLEPNTEAFF
TRBV6-5	TRBJ2-2	CASSYSSPGELFF
TRBV29-1	TRBJ2-7	CSVEKGSRFEQYF
TRBV7-9	TRBJ2-6	CASSLGSWTSGANVLTF
TRBV18	TRBJ2-5	CASSPGGKETQYF
TRBV30	TRBJ1-1	CAWRLQGATEAFF
TRBV9	TRBJ2-3	CASSVYATGVTDTQYF
TRBV5-1	TRBJ2-3	CASSLGLPRTDTQYF
TRBV7-2	TRBJ2-1	CASSPGGSGRALYNEQFF
TRBV7-9	TRBJ1-1	CASSPKTGGSTEAFF
TRBV19	TRBJ2-6	CASRSSGANVLTF
TRBV15	TRBJ1-5	CATSRRMEPQHF
TRBV7-3	TRBJ1-1	CASSPMAGMGTEAFF
TRBV14	TRBJ2-1	CASSQAGWVDEQFF
TRBV30	TRBJ1-5	CAWSVALDQPQHF
TRBV5-1	TRBJ1-1	CASSLAGQGLTEAFF
TRBV7-9	TRBJ2-5	CASSTVGAEETQYF
TRBV5-8	TRBJ2-1	CASSPRLIGQFF
TRBV18	TRBJ1-2	CASSPGDRNGYTF
TRBV2	TRBJ1-2	CASSEAGLNYGYTF
TRBV9	TRBJ1-1	CASSSRQNTEAFF
TRBV30	TRBJ2-2	CAWRSGINTGELFF
TRBV6-6	TRBJ1-5	CASSYGGQPQHF
TRBV6-4	TRBJ2-6	CASSAFGRGQGANVLTF
TRBV30	TRBJ2-1	CALSGGSNNEQFF
TRBV7-9	TRBJ2-1	CASSGRLAGLNNEQFF
TRBV2	TRBJ1-1	CASTGDRDEAFF